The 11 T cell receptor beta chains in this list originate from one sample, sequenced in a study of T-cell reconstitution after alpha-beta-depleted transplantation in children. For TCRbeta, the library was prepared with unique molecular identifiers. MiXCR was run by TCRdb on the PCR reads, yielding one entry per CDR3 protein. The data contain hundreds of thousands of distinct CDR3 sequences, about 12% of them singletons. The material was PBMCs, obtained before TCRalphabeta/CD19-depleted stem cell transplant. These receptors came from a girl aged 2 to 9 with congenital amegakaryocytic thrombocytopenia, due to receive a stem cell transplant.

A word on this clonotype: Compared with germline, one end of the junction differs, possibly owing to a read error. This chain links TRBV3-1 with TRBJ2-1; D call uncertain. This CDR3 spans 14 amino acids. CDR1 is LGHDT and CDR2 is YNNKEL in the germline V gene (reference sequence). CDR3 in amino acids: CASSHRLRYNEQFF. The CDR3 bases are TGTGCCAGCAGCCACCGACTCCGATACAATGAACAGTTCTTC.

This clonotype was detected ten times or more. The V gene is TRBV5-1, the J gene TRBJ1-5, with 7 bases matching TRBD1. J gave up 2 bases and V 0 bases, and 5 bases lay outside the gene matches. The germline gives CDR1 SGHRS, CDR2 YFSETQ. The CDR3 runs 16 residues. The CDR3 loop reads CASSLEGGGGNQPQHF. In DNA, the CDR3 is TGCGCCAGCAGCTTGGAAGGGGGCGGGGGCAATCAGCCCCAGCATTTT.

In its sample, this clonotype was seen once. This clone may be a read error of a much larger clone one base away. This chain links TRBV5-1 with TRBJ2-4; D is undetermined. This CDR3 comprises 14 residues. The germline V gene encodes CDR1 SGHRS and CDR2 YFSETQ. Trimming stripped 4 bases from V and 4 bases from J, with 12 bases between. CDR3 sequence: CASSPWTEKNIQYF. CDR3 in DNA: TGCGCCAGCAGCCCCTGGACGGAGAAAAACATTCAGTACTTC.

The CDR3 DNA sequence: TGCAGTGCTAGAGAATTCCTAGGATCCTACAATGAGCAGTTCTTC. This gives the protein CSAREFLGSYNEQFF. This chain links TRBV20-1 with TRBJ2-1, with D hard to call. With 0 bases removed from V and 1 base from J, the gap between germline ends came to 10 bases. CDR3 length equals 15 residues. Germline V gene lookup returns CDR1 DFQATT and CDR2 SNEGSKA (reference sequence).

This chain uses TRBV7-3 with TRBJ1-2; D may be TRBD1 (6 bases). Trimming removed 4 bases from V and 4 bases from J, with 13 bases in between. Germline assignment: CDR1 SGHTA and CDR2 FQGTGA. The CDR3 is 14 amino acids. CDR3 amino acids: CASSSSGTIYGYTF. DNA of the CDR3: TGTGCCAGCAGCTCGTCGGGGACAATCTATGGCTACACCTTC.

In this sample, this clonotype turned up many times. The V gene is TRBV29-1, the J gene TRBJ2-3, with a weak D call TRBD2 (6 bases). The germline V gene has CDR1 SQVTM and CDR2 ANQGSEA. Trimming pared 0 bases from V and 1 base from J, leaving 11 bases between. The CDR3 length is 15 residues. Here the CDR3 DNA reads TGCAGCGTTGAAGATCGACGACTAGGCACAGATACGCAGTATTTT. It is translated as CSVEDRRLGTDTQYF.

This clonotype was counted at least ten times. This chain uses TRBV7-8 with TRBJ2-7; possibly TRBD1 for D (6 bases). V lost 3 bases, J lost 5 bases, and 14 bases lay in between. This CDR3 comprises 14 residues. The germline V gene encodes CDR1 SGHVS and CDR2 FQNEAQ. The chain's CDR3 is CASSFTGTRNEQYF. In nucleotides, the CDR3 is TGTGCCAGCAGCTTCACAGGGACACGTAACGAGCAGTACTTC.

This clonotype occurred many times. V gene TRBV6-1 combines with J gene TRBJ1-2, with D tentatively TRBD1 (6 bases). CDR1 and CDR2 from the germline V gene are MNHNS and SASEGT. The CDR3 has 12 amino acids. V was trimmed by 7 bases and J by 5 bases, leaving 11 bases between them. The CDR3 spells CASTTGSYGYTF. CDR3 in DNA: TGTGCCAGCACCACAGGGTCATATGGCTACACCTTC.

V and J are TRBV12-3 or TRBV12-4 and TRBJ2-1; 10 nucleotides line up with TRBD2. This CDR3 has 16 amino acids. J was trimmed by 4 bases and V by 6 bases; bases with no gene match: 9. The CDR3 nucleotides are TGTGCCAGCAGCCGGCCTCCTAGCGGGAGTTACAATGAGCAGTTCTTC. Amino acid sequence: CASSRPPSGSYNEQFF.

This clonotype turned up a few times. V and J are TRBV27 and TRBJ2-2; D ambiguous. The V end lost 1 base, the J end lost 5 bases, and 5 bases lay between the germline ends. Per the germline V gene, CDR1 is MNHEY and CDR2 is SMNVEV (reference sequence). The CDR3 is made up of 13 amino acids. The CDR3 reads CASSLYETGELFF. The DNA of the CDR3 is TGTGCCAGCAGTTTATATGAGACCGGGGAGCTGTTTTTT.

The CDR3 here is CASGSRSTDTQYF. In DNA form, the CDR3 reads TGTGCCAGCGGTAGCCGAAGCACAGATACGCAGTATTTT. The chain carries TRBV12-3 or TRBV12-4 and TRBJ2-3; no clear D. This CDR3 region has 13 residues. Trimming left V 8 bases short and J 0 bases short, with 9 bases between.